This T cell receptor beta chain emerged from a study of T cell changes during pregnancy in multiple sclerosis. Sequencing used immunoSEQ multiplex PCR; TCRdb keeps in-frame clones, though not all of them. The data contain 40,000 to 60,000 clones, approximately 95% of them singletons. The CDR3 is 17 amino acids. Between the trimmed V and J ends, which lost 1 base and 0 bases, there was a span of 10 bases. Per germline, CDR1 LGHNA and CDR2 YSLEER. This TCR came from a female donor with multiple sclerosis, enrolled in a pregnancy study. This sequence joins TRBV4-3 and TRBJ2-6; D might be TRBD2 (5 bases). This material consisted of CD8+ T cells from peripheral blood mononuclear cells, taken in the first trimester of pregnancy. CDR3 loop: CASSQGGSHSGANVLTF. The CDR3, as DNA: TGCGCCAGCAGCCAAGGAGGGTCACACTCTGGGGCCAACGTCCTGACTTTC.